This is a list of T cell receptor beta chains from one sample in a study of T cells in severe cutaneous drug reactions. After re-calling the multiplex PCR reads, TCRdb lists one entry per CDR3 protein, DNA absent. This sample's table has more than 20,000 distinct CDR3 sequences. The sample was PBMCs. These receptor sequences come from a human donor with toxic epidermal necrolysis, a severe cutaneous drug reaction. CDR3s include the opening cysteine and the closing phenylalanine or tryptophan. The size field is filled for only some rows; it gives once, few, many or a size class.

TRBV27	TRBJ1-5	.	CASSPGSGFNQPQHF
TRBV20-1	TRBJ1-6	.	CSASGQGSAPLHF
TRBV12-3/TRBV12-4	TRBJ2-7	.	CASSLTEPYEQYF
TRBV27	TRBJ2-7	.	CASSIFRGDEQYF
TRBV12-5	TRBJ2-3	.	CASGLGPGTTYTDTQYF
TRBV28	TRBJ1-3	.	CASSSGTGVTGNTIYF
TRBV3-1	TRBJ2-7	.	CASSQVMDYSYEQYF
TRBV2	TRBJ2-2	medium-sized	CASSEGQGYAGELFF
TRBV6-5	TRBJ1-2	.	CASRQTWRDGYTF
TRBV12-3/TRBV12-4	TRBJ2-7	.	CASSRLLSIHEQYF
TRBV7-7	TRBJ2-1	.	CASSKNRGNEQFF
TRBV2	TRBJ2-2	medium-sized	CASGTGTTNTGELFF
TRBV3-1	TRBJ2-7	.	CASSQETGLAYEQYF
TRBV9	TRBJ1-2	medium-sized	CASSPGQGATGYTF
TRBV7-9	TRBJ2-7	.	CASSLGPQGQYEQYF
TRBV20-1	TRBJ2-7	.	CSADPRGDEQYF
TRBV18	TRBJ2-7	.	CASSPQNKAGASEQYF
TRBV20-1	TRBJ2-1	.	CSARDLGDEQFF
TRBV4-1	TRBJ2-3	.	CASSQDSTDTQYF
TRBV15	TRBJ2-1	.	CATSKLSDSYNEQFF
TRBV20-1	TRBJ2-1	.	CSARGDSEQFF
TRBV12-3/TRBV12-4	TRBJ1-4	.	CASRRQGATNEKLFF
TRBV19	TRBJ2-7	.	CASSIAVSGSHEQYF
TRBV6-1	TRBJ2-3	.	CASNPRTGDTQYF
TRBV5-1	TRBJ2-1	.	CASSKGLAGPYNEQFF
TRBV20-1	TRBJ1-1	.	CSASEPDTEAFF
TRBV5-5	TRBJ2-1	.	CASSSDRVPYNEQFF
TRBV6-1	TRBJ1-4	.	CASSEVTIRGRTNEKLFF
TRBV2	TRBJ1-2	.	CASSLGQGVDYGYTF
TRBV2	TRBJ2-7	medium-sized	CASSKTGTASYEQYF
TRBV6-1	TRBJ1-5	.	CASSDEKTAGVFNQPQHF
TRBV15	TRBJ1-5	.	CATSRVGIQPQHF
TRBV6-5	TRBJ2-1	medium-sized	CASSYSRAAIYNEQFF
TRBV2	TRBJ2-7	.	CASSRQGYEQYF
TRBV7-2	TRBJ2-1	.	CASSLVATNHNEQFF
TRBV30	TRBJ1-1	.	CAWSSNPGTEAFF
TRBV3-1	TRBJ2-2	.	CASSLEGELFF
TRBV9	TRBJ2-5	.	CASSAGTTRETQYF
TRBV6-5	TRBJ2-2	.	CASSHGTSGRVSGELFF
TRBV6-2/TRBV6-3	TRBJ2-7	.	CASSYPTLQQYF
TRBV7-6	TRBJ2-2	.	CASSLEPLRLADNTGELFF
TRBV9	TRBJ2-5	.	CASSQGSGRVGTQYF
TRBV3-1	TRBJ2-3	.	CASSSLAGTDTQYF
TRBV3-1	TRBJ2-2	.	CASSQAGSTGELFF
TRBV10-3	TRBJ2-1	.	CAISGTGLAGGATGDEQFF
TRBV6-1	TRBJ1-2	.	CASSVGLLGYTF
TRBV27	TRBJ1-5	.	CASSFRETGAHF
TRBV29-1	TRBJ1-1	.	CSVSNRGELMNTEAFF
TRBV29-1	TRBJ2-7	.	CSVEAETPYEQYF
TRBV3-1	TRBJ1-2	.	CASSQAGQPYGYTF
TRBV19	TRBJ1-2	.	CASSPGGYGYTF
TRBV28	TRBJ2-1	.	CASSLSTPGLNEQFF